This TCR beta chain was sequenced for a study of a mutant IDH1 vaccine in newly diagnosed glioma. Study-level information: Of treated patients, around 62% were men and approximately 40% women, averaging around 39 years.

Worth noting for this clone: Its antigen is as yet unknown.

Using immunoSEQ multiplex PCR, the repertoire was profiled, and TCRdb retains in-frame clones only, with some absent. The sample has roughly 120,000 clones, over 75% seen once. Documented time point: week 11, during vaccination. The study gave 300 ug of mutant IDH1 20-mer peptide per vaccine dose, with topical imiquimod. The material sequenced was PBMCs, taken from a glioma patient whose treatment included an IDH1 peptide vaccine. The origin of this receptor is a middle-aged man with glioma.

CDR3 coding DNA: TGTGCCAGCAGTCAAGTACTAGCGGGGCCCTACAATGAGCAGTTCTTC. Protein: CASSQVLAGPYNEQFF. The rearrangement links TRBV28 to TRBJ2-1; 10 bases line up with TRBD2. The V gene's germline CDR1 is MDHEN and CDR2 SYDVKM. The CDR3 is 16 residues long. With 5 bases clipped from V and 2 bases from J, the junction kept 6 bases outside the gene matches.